This T cell receptor beta chain was identified during a study of shared clonotypes between healthy human individuals. Findings and caveats of the study: The diversity represented, both genetic and in exposure history, was limited by few donors.

The replicate PCRs on unsorted PBMC were given approximately 300 ng DNA, which is about 27,000 T cell genomes. Authors' processing steps: ImmunoSEQ yielded junction-only sequences lacking quality scores, so filtering differed. Repertoires were generated with immunoSEQ multiplex PCR, while TCRdb's copy carries only in-frame clones and drops some. The V and J calls and clone size were taken over from that table, and D and trimming were inferred from the DNA. The sample shows about 470,000 clones, roughly 77% of them seen only once. The junction had 7 bases not matched to a gene; V was cut back by 4 bases and J by 3 bases. CDR1 and CDR2 from the germline V gene are SGHDT and YYEEEE. This CDR3 comprises 14 residues. Comments on this clone: The antigen is undetermined.

The genes are TRBV5-6 and TRBJ2-7, with TRBD1 matching 7 bases. What was sequenced was PBMCs. The clonotype originates from a woman in her thirties or forties in good health. Some clones in this sample may be carry-over from other donors' samples. CDR3 residues: CASSRGQTNYEQYF. The CDR3 DNA reads TGTGCCAGCAGCCGGGGACAGACTAACTACGAGCAGTACTTC.